The 20 T cell receptor beta chains below all came from one sample that was sequenced in a study of blood T cell repertoires in COVID-19. Assay: immunoSEQ multiplex PCR; the TCRdb copy retains only in-frame clones and omits some. Here the sample spans 150,000 or so clones, 65% to 90% being singletons. Source material: peripheral blood. These receptors all come from a man aged 55 to 70 with acute or convalescent COVID-19.

The rearrangement joins TRBV28 to TRBJ1-2; tentative D call: TRBD1 (6 bases). The CDR3 totals 9 residues. The V gene's germline CDR1 is MDHEN and CDR2 SYDVKM. The CDR3 DNA sequence: TGTGAAGGGGGGGAGGGCTACACCTTC. Residues: CEGGEGYTF.

The rearrangement links TRBV2 to TRBJ2-7, with D tentatively TRBD1 (5 bases). CDR3 length: 15 residues. The germline V gene has CDR1 SNHLY and CDR2 FYNNEI. The germline V and J ends were trimmed by 7 bases and 0 bases, with 16 bases remaining between them. In DNA, the CDR3 is TGTGCCAGCAATATCGACAGTAAATACTCCTACGAGCAGTACTTC. Residues: CASNIDSKYSYEQYF.

This chain links TRBV4-1 with TRBJ2-3, with 7 bases matching TRBD2. The trim removed 4 bases at V and 4 bases at J, leaving 14 bases unmatched. The CDR3 is made up of 17 amino acids. Germline V gene sequence: CDR1 MGHRA, CDR2 YSYEKL. The CDR3 here is CASSLRVGRETSDTQYF. CDR3 bases: TGCGCCAGCAGCCTCCGGGTAGGGCGGGAGACCTCAGATACGCAGTATTTT.

The chain employs TRBV19 and TRBJ1-5, with 7 bases matching TRBD1. The germline CDR1 and CDR2 sequences are LNHDA and SQIVND (reference sequence). J lost 5 bases, V lost 10 bases, and 2 bases had no gene match. The CDR3 is made up of 11 amino acids. The CDR3 nucleotides read TGTGCCACAGGGGGACATCAGCCCCAGCATTTT. It yields the protein CATGGHQPQHF. The variable domain in full, completed from reference TRBV19 and TRBJ1-5, reads DGGITQSPKYLFRKEGQNVTLSCEQNLNHDAMYWYRQDPGQGLRLIYYSQIVNDFQKGDIAEGYSVSREKKESFPLTVTSAQKNPTAFYLCATGGHQPQHFGDGTRLSIL.

The rearrangement links TRBV5-4 to TRBJ2-5; D gene unclear. This CDR3 region has 14 residues. Germline V gene data show CDR1 as SGHNT and CDR2 as YYREEE (reference sequence). The V gene lost 0 bases and the J gene lost 1 base, with 7 bases spanning the gap. CDR3 bases: TGTGCCAGCAGCTTGGCACAATTCCAAGAGACCCAGTACTTC. It codes for CASSLAQFQETQYF.

The chain couples TRBV29-1 to TRBJ1-1; TRBD1 might be the D (5 bases). This CDR3 has 12 amino acids. Trimming shortened V by 4 bases and J by 8 bases, and 14 bases separated the two germline ends. Germline lookup yields CDR1 SQVTM and CDR2 ANQGSEA. CDR3 protein: CSVVTGAGEAFF. CDR3 nucleotides: TGCAGCGTTGTAACTGGGGCGGGGGAAGCTTTCTTT.

This chain joins TRBV29-1 and TRBJ2-3; possibly TRBD1 for D (5 bases). The germline V gene has CDR1 SQVTM and CDR2 ANQGSEA. Trimming shortened V by 4 bases and J by 2 bases, and 10 bases separated the two germline ends. The CDR3 covers 13 residues. The CDR3 region is CSVGTRVTDTQYF. The CDR3 DNA sequence: TGCAGCGTTGGGACACGCGTCACAGATACGCAGTATTTT.

The chain uses TRBV5-1 and TRBJ2-6; D may be TRBD1 (5 bases). The V and J ends lost 1 base and 2 bases respectively, with 7 bases between them. Per the germline V gene, CDR1 is SGHRS and CDR2 is YFSETQ. CDR3 length equals 15 residues. CDR3 in amino acids: CASSLYRPGANVLTF. As DNA, the CDR3 is TGCGCCAGCAGCTTGTACAGGCCTGGGGCCAACGTCCTGACTTTC.

DNA of the CDR3: TGTGCCAGCACTCCAGGGGGTTCATATGGCTACACCTTC. The encoded protein is CASTPGGSYGYTF. The chain couples TRBV27 to TRBJ1-2; 7 bases are shared with TRBD1. The trim removed 7 bases at V and 5 bases at J, leaving 7 bases unmatched. Looked up from germline, CDR1 is MNHEY and CDR2 is SMNVEV (reference sequence). The CDR3 has 13 residues.

This clone was observed a few times. This chain links TRBV19 with TRBJ2-1, with 9 bases aligning to TRBD2. CDR1 LNHDA and CDR2 SQIVND come from the germline V gene (reference sequence). This CDR3 comprises 17 residues. The J segment lost 4 bases and the V segment lost 7 bases, leaving 14 bases of the junction unmatched. The CDR3 here is CASMGRRASGVYNEQFF. The DNA of the CDR3 is TGTGCCAGTATGGGCAGGAGGGCTAGCGGGGTGTACAATGAGCAGTTCTTC. Full variable domain (rest looked up from reference TRBV19 and TRBJ2-1): DGGITQSPKYLFRKEGQNVTLSCEQNLNHDAMYWYRQDPGQGLRLIYYSQIVNDFQKGDIAEGYSVSREKKESFPLTVTSAQKNPTAFYLCASMGRRASGVYNEQFFGPGTRLTVL.

The rearrangement links TRBV18 to TRBJ2-7, with D maybe TRBD2 (5 bases). The V end was cut by 0 bases, the J end by 2 bases, with 5 bases between. The CDR3 sequence is 13 residues long. Looked up from germline, CDR1 is KGHSH and CDR2 is LQKENI. The CDR3 nucleotides are TGTGCCAGCTCACCACCCGGGGCCTACGAGCAGTACTTC. It yields the protein CASSPPGAYEQYF.

This rearrangement joins TRBV9 to TRBJ2-6; perhaps TRBD1 as D (5 bases). CDR1 is SGDLS and CDR2 is YYNGEE in the germline V gene. V was pared by 3 bases and J by 0 bases, with 7 bases between. CDR3 size: 15 residues. CDR3 loop: CASSGTHSGANVLTF. CDR3 DNA: TGTGCCAGCAGCGGGACACACTCTGGGGCCAACGTCCTGACTTTC.

CDR3 residues: CASSFRGQGTSNEQFF. In DNA, the CDR3 is TGCGCCAGCAGCTTTAGAGGACAGGGGACTTCTAATGAGCAGTTCTTC. This chain links TRBV5-1 with TRBJ2-1; TRBD1 matches at 9 bases. V lost 2 bases and J lost 7; bases outside the gene matches: 10. The CDR3 length is 16 residues. Germline CDR1 is SGHRS and CDR2 is YFSETQ.

This chain links TRBV6-4 with TRBJ1-2, with D unresolved. The CDR3 loop spans 16 amino acids. V was trimmed by 0 bases and J by 2 bases, leaving 13 bases between them. Germline CDR1 and CDR2: MRHNA and SNTAGT. CDR3 in amino acids: CASSDSRRGENYGYTF. For the CDR3, the DNA is TGTGCCAGCAGTGACTCGAGGCGTGGAGAAAACTATGGCTACACCTTC.

V and J are TRBV7-2 and TRBJ2-1; D ambiguous. V was clipped by 6 bases and J by 7 bases, with 13 bases between them. Germline CDR1 and CDR2: SGHTA and FQGNSA. CDR3 length: 13 amino acids. Here the CDR3 reads CASSSWPGNEQFF. The CDR3 DNA reads as TGTGCCAGCAGTAGTTGGCCCGGGAATGAGCAGTTCTTC.

This rearrangement joins TRBV30 to TRBJ1-6; D gene unclear. The germline CDR1 and CDR2 sequences are GTSNPN and SVGIG (reference sequence). V shed 0 bases and J shed 5 bases, with 11 bases lying between them. The CDR3 runs 15 residues. Here the CDR3 DNA reads TGTGCCTGGAGTGTATCCCCGAGCGATAATTCACCCCTCCACTTT. It encodes CAWSVSPSDNSPLHF.

This clone was observed a single time. The chain's CDR3 is CASSYSGPNTGELFF. The CDR3 coding sequence is TGCGCCAGCAGCTACAGCGGTCCCAACACCGGGGAGCTGTTTTTT. The V call is TRBV5-1, the J call TRBJ2-2, with D possibly matching TRBD2 (5 bases). Deletions cut 3 bases from V and 2 bases from J, with 11 bases between. The CDR3 extends over 15 amino acids. CDR1 and CDR2 from the germline V gene are SGHRS and YFSETQ.

The rearrangement joins TRBV19 to TRBJ2-7, with a tentative D call TRBD1 (6 bases). This CDR3 has 15 amino acids. Deletions cut 5 bases from V and 0 bases from J, with 14 bases between. From germline, CDR1 is LNHDA and CDR2 SQIVND (reference sequence). CDR3 sequence reads: CASSRHGDNSYEQYF. Here the CDR3 DNA reads TGTGCCAGTAGTCGTCATGGGGACAACTCCTACGAGCAGTACTTC.

The chain is built from TRBV3-1 (or the pseudogene TRBV3-2) and TRBJ2-1; D not resolved. Germline V lookup: CDR1 LGHDT, CDR2 YNNKEL (reference sequence). V gave up 1 base and J gave up 12 bases, with 13 bases separating them. The CDR3 has 13 residues. CDR3 region: CASSQARFIGQFF. The CDR3 DNA reads TGTGCCAGCAGCCAAGCTCGGTTTATTGGGCAGTTCTTC.

The chain joins TRBV4-2 to TRBJ2-7; 7 positions agree with TRBD2. This CDR3 spans 16 amino acids. Germline V lookup: CDR1 LGHNA, CDR2 YNFKEQ. The trim removed 0 bases at V and 4 bases at J, leaving 9 bases unmatched. The CDR3: CASSQEGMGGLYEQYF. Written as DNA, the CDR3 is TGTGCCAGCAGCCAAGAGGGGATGGGAGGGCTATACGAGCAGTACTTC.